The present TCR beta chain was sequenced within a study of prognosis after radiotherapy for stage I lung cancer. Study-wide background: Newly diagnosed primary stage I lung tumors occurred in approximately 15 patients, and oligometastatic NSCLC after surgical resection of the primary tumor occurred in four or five. As radiotherapy, SBRT was administered in 3 to 5 fractions with a biologically effective dose of at least 100 Gy.

Findings and limits, study-wide: In the expanded TCR clones, tumor specificity was not determined.

As for this clonotype: Its specificity is unknown. It is likely a read error: a sequence one base away is far more abundant.

This CDR3 contains 16 residues. Germline loops: CDR1 MNHGY, CDR2 SVAAGI. From genomic DNA, two-round multiplex PCR was used to amplify TCR beta CDR3. Used in first-round PCR were primers specific to each TRBV and TRBJ gene. Using its own MiXCR run on the multiplex PCR reads, TCRdb lists one record per CDR3 protein. The sample includes around 20,000 distinct CDR3 sequences, around 52% seen only once; the top ten take about 25%. The clonotype originates from a donor older than 45 with non-small cell lung cancer. Sequences were derived from PBMCs, sampled before or after stereotactic body radiation therapy (not recorded which). The chain carries TRBV6-9 and TRBJ2-1, with 10 bases identical to TRBD2. In nucleotides, the CDR3 is TGTGCCAGCAGTTACGTAGCGGGAGGCACCTACAATGATCAGTTCTTC. Its protein product is CASSYVAGGTYNDQFF.